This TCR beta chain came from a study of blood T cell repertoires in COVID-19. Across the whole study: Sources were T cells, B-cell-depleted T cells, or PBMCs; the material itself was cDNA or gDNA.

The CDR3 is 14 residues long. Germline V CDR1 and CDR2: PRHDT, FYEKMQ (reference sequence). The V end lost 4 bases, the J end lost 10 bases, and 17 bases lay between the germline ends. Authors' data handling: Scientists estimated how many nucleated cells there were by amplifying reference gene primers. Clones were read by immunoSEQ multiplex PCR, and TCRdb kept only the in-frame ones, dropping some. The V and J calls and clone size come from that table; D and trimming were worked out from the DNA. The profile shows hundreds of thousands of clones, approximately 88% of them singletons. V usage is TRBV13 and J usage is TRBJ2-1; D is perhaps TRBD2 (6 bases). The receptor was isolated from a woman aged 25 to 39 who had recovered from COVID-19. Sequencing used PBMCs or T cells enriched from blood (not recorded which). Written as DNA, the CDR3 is TGTGCCAGCAGCTCGTCGGGACTGGTAGCGGAGCAGTTCTTC. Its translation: CASSSSGLVAEQFF.